This TCR beta chain is from a study of blood T cell repertoires in COVID-19. The repertoire was sequenced with immunoSEQ multiplex PCR; TCRdb's copy has only in-frame clones and lacks some. The sample has 140,000 to 150,000 clones, more than 85% seen once. This CDR3 spans 17 amino acids. V was pared by 2 bases and J by 0 bases, with 19 bases between. Germline V gene data show CDR1 as GTSNPN and CDR2 as SVGIG (reference sequence). This TCR came from a man in his sixties with active or convalescent COVID-19. The specimen was peripheral blood. The chain is built from TRBV30 and TRBJ1-2; the D gene is possibly TRBD1 (5 bases). The CDR3 sequence: CAWSPLGLPESNYGYTF. CDR3 nucleotide sequence: TGTGCCTGGAGTCCCCTGGGGCTGCCGGAATCTAACTATGGCTACACCTTC.